This entry features one TCR beta chain sequence. The sample is drawn from a study of shared T cell receptors in the human thymus. Measured with immunoSEQ multiplex PCR; TCRdb has only the in-frame clones, and not every one. This table holds 720,000 or so clones, 75% to 90% found once. Germline V gene lookup returns CDR1 MNHEY and CDR2 SVGAGI. The J segment lost 8 bases and the V segment lost 5 bases, leaving 5 bases of the junction unmatched. This CDR3 region has 14 residues. These records were also assigned to another study, of human thymus T cells. That study reports: The donor group consisted of healthy Finnish infants who were having corrective surgery for congenital heart defects. Thymus tissue was removed during corrective cardiac surgery. Biased V and J segment usage appeared in thymus and peripheral blood. As related research reported, thymic repertoires overlapped highly among unrelated individuals.

The origin of this receptor is a girl under three years old with a congenital heart defect. The chain links TRBV6-5 to TRBJ1-6; 8 bases line up with TRBD1. Material for sequencing was thymocytes. CDR3 bases: TGTGCCAGCAGTATAGGACAGGGTCATTCACCCCTCCACTTT. It translates to CASSIGQGHSPLHF.